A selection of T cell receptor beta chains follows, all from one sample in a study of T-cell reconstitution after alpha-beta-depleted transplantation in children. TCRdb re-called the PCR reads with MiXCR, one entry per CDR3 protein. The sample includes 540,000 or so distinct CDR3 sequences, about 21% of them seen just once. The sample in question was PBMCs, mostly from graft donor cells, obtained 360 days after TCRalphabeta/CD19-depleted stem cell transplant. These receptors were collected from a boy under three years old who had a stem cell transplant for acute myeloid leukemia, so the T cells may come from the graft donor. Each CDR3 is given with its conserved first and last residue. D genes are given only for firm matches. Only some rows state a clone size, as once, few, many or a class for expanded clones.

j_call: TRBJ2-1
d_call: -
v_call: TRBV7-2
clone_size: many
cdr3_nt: TGTGCCAGCAGCCGAATACCCCTCAGCAATGAGCAGTTCTTC
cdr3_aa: CASSRIPLSNEQFF

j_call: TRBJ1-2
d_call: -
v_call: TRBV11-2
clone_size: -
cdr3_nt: TGTGCCAGCAGTCGGACAGTATCTAACTATGGCTACACCTTC
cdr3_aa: CASSRTVSNYGYTF

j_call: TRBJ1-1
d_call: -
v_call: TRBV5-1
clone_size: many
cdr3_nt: TGCGCCAGCAGCTTGGACGTCCGAGGCACTGAAGCTTTCTTT
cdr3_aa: CASSLDVRGTEAFF

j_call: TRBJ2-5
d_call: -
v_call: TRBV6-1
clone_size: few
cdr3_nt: TGTGCCAGCAGTACCCGTCTAAGGGTTAATAGTCGCGGAGAGACCCAGTACTTC
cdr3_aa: CASSTRLRVNSRGETQYF

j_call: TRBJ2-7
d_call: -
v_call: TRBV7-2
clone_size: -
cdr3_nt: TGTGCCAGCAGCTCCCCCGGTAGCGGCTCCTACGAGCAGTACTTC
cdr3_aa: CASSSPGSGSYEQYF

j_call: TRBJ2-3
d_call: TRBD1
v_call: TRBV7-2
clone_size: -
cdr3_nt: TGTGCCAGCAGCTTTAGACCCCGGGACAGGGGTTCGCAGTATTTT
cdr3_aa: CASSFRPRDRGSQYF

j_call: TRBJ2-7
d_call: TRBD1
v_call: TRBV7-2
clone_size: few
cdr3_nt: TGTGCCAGCAGCTTAACCACGCAGGGGGTTAGGGAGCAGTACTTC
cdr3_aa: CASSLTTQGVREQYF

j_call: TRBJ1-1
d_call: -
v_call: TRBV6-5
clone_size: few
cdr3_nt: TGTGCCAGCAGTTGGGCGACTTCGGGACAAGCGGCTGAAGCTTTCTTT
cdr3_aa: CASSWATSGQAAEAFF

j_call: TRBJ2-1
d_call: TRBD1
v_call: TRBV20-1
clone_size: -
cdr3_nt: TGCAGTGCTGTTCCGACAGGGAGCTCCTACAATGAGCAGTTCTTC
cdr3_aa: CSAVPTGSSYNEQFF

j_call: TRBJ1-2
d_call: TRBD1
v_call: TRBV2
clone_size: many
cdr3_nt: TGTGCCAGCAGTGTACAGGGGGCTGGCTATGGCTACACCTTC
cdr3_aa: CASSVQGAGYGYTF

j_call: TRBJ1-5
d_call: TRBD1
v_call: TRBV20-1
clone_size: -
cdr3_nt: TGCAGTGCTAGAGCTACAGGGGTCTATCAGCCCCAGCATTTT
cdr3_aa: CSARATGVYQPQHF

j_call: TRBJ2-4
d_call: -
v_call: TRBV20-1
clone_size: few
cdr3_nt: TGCAGTGCTAGTGGGGGGAATGAGCTGCGGAACATTCAGTACTTC
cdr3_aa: CSASGGNELRNIQYF

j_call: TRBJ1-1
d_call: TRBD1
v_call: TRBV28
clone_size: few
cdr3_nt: TGTGCCAGCAGTGACAGGGGAGTAGACACTGAAGCTTTCTTT
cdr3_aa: CASSDRGVDTEAFF

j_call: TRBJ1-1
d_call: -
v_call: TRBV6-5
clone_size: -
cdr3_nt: TGTGCCAGCAGTTACGCAGGAGGGGAAGCTTTCTTT
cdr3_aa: CASSYAGGEAFF

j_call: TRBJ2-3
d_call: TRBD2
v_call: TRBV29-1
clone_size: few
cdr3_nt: TGCACGGGGCGGGGGTACACAGATACGCAGTATTTT
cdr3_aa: CTGRGYTDTQYF

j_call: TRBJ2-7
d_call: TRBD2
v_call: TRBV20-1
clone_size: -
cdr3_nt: TGCAGTGCAAGACTAGCGGGGGCGTCCTACGAGCAGTACTTC
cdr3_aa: CSARLAGASYEQYF

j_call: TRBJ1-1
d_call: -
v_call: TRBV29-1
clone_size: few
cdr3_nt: TGCAGCGTTGAAGTCGGTGGACGGCCCGAAGCTTTCTTT
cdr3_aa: CSVEVGGRPEAFF

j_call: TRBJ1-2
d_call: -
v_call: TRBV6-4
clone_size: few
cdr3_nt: TGTGCCAGCAGTGTTAGCCGCTATGGCTACACCTTC
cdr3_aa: CASSVSRYGYTF